This entry is about one TCR beta chain. The data stem from a study of shared clonotypes between healthy human individuals. This CDR3 is 13 amino acids long. The V gene's germline CDR1 is SGHTA and CDR2 FQGNSA. Trimming left V 5 bases short and J 2 bases short, with 8 bases between. The assay was immunoSEQ multiplex PCR, and TCRdb's table has in-frame clones only and misses some. Here the sample spans millions of clones, 95% being singletons. This sequence was found in a man between 18 and 29 years old in good health. The sequenced material came from naive CD4+ T cells sorted from blood. The subset was: CD45RA+ positively selected. The chain couples TRBV7-2 to TRBJ2-3; D remains ambiguous. This CDR3 reads CASSPPPTDTQYF. Written as DNA, the CDR3 is TGTGCCAGCAGCCCCCCTCCCACAGATACGCAGTATTTT.